This T cell receptor (beta chain) was captured in a study of shared T cell receptors in the human thymus. TCRdb keeps only in-frame clones here, not all; method: immunoSEQ multiplex PCR. This sample has around 340,000 clones, with 85% to 95% found just once. This clone was found once. CDR1 LNHNV and CDR2 YYDKDF come from the germline V gene (reference sequence). The CDR3 is made up of 16 amino acids. Trimming took 2 bases from V and 4 from J; bases not matched to a gene: 7. Specimen: thymocytes. This sequence originates from a human donor. The gene calls are TRBV15 and TRBJ1-5; 8 nucleotides align to TRBD1. The CDR3 nucleotides are TGTGCCACCAGCAGATTAAAGGGACAGGTGAATCAGCCCCAGCATTTT. This sequence encodes CATSRLKGQVNQPQHF.